The 2 T cell receptor beta chains below all came from one sample that was sequenced in a study of shared clonotypes between healthy human individuals. Terminally differentiated effector memory CD45RA+ cells were excluded from the naive CD8 cells, which were CD45RO-negative and positively selected for CCR7. TCRdb keeps only in-frame clones here, not all; method: immunoSEQ multiplex PCR. The sample has about 2 million clones, over 85% seen once. The material sequenced was naive CD8+ T cells sorted from blood. The receptors here all came from a young man in good health.

As regards this clone: Other DNA sequences from this sample encode an identical CDR3 as well. This rearrangement joins TRBV6-1 to TRBJ1-1; D may be TRBD1 (5 bases). Germline lookup yields CDR1 MNHNS and CDR2 SASEGT. This CDR3 is 15 amino acids long. V was cut by 1 base and J by 0 bases, with 9 bases left in between. CDR3 DNA sequence: TGTGCCAGCAGTGAAGAAGGGACGTTGAACACTGAAGCTTTCTTT. This sequence encodes CASSEEGTLNTEAFF.

The rearrangement uses TRBV4-1 and TRBJ2-2, with TRBD2 matching 7 bases. Per germline, CDR1 MGHRA and CDR2 YSYEKL. The CDR3 sequence is 16 residues long. Trimming removed 2 bases from V and 7 bases from J; junction bases left unmatched: 10. The CDR3 loop reads CASSQLRVREDGELFF. The CDR3 bases are TGCGCCAGCAGCCAACTGAGGGTCCGGGAGGACGGGGAGCTGTTTTTT.